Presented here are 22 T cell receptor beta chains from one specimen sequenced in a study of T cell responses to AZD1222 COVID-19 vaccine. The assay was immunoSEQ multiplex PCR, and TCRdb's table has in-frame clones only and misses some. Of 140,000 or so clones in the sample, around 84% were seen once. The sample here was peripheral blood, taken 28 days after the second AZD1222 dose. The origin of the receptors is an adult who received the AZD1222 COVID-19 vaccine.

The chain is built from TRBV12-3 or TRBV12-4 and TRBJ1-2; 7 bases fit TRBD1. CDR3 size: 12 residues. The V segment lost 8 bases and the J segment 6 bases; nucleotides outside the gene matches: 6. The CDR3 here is CASYQGGDGYTF. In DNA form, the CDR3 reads TGTGCCAGCTACCAGGGGGGCGATGGCTACACCTTC.

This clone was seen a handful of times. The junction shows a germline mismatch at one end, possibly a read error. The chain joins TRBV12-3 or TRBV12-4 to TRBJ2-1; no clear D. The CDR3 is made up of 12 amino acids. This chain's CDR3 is CASSHSHNEQFF. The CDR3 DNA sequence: TGTGCCAGCAGCCACTCCCACAATGAGCAGTTCTTC.

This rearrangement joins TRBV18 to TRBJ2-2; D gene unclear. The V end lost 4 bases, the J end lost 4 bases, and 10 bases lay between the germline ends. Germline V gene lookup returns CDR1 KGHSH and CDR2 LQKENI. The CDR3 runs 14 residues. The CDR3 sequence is CASSRQQSTGELFF. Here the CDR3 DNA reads TGTGCCAGCTCACGTCAACAGAGCACCGGGGAGCTGTTTTTT.

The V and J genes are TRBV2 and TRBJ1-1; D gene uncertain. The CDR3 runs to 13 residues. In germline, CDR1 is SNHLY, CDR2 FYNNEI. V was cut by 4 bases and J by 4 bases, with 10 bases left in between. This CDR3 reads CASSVAESTEAFF. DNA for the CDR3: TGTGCCAGCAGTGTGGCGGAATCCACTGAAGCTTTCTTT.

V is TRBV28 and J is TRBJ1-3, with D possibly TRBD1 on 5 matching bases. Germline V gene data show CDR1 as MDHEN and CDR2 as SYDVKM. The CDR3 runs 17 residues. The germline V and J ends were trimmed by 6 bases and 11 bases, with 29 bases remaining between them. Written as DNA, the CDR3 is TGTGCCAGCAGCCGTCGACCGCGACCCGGGACCCCGCCCGCCATATATTTT. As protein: CASSRRPRPGTPPAIYF.

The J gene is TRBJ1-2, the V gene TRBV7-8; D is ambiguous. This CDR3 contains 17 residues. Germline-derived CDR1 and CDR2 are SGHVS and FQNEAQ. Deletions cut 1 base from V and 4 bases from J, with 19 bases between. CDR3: CASSLEGRLSAAYGYTF. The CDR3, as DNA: TGTGCCAGCAGCTTAGAAGGGCGGCTGTCAGCTGCCTATGGCTACACCTTC.

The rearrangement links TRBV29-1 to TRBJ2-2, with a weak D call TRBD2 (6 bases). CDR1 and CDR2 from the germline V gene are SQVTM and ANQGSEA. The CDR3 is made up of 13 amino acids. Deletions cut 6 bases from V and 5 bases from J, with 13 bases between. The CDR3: CSVSRDWTGELFF. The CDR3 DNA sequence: TGCAGCGTGTCCCGGGACTGGACCGGGGAGCTGTTTTTT.

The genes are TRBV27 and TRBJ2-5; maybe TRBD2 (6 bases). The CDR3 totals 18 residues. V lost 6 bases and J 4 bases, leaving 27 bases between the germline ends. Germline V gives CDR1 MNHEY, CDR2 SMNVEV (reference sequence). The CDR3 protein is CASRVHFKQEGKGETQYF. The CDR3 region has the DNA TGTGCCAGCAGAGTTCACTTCAAGCAGGAGGGTAAGGGAGAGACCCAGTACTTC.

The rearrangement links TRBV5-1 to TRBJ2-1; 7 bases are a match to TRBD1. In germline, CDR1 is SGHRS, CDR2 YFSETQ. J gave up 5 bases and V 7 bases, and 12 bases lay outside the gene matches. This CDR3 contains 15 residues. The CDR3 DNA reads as TGCGCCAGCCTAGCACCGGGACAGACCCACAATGAGCAGTTCTTC. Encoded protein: CASLAPGQTHNEQFF.

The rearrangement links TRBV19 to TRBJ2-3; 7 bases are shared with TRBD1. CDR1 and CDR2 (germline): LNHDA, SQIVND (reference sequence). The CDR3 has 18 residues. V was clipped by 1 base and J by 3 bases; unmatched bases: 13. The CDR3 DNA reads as TGTGCCAGTAGTATAGCTACAGGGGCTATCCTAACTACAGATACGCAGTATTTT. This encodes CASSIATGAILTTDTQYF.

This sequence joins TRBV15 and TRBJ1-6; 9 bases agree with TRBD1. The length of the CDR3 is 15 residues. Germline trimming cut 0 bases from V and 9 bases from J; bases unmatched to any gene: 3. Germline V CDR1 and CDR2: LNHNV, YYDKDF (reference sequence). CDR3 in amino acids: CATSRDDRGSSPLHF. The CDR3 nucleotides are TGTGCCACCAGCAGAGACGACAGGGGGTCTTCACCCCTCCACTTT.

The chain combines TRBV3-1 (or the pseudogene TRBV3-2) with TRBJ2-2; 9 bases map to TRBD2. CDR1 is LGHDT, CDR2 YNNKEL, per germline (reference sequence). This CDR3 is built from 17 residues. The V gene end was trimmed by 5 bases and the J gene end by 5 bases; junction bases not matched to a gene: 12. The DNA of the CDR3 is TGTGCCAGCAGCTATATTAGCGGGAGAGGGGGAACCGGGGAGCTGTTTTTT. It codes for CASSYISGRGGTGELFF.

The CDR3 protein is CASSADRGLGEAFF. In nucleotides, the CDR3 is TGCGCCAGCAGTGCAGACAGGGGGCTTGGTGAAGCTTTCTTT. The chain is built from TRBV10-1 and TRBJ1-1; 10 nucleotides match TRBD1. Germline lookup yields CDR1 WNHNN and CDR2 SYGVQD (reference sequence). The trim removed 4 bases at V and 7 bases at J, leaving 6 bases unmatched. The CDR3 is 14 amino acids.

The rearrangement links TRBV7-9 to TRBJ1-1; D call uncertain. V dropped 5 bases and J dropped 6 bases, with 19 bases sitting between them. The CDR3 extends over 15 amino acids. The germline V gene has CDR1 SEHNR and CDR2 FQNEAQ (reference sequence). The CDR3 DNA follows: TGTGCCAGCAGCCATACCGGGCCCCGGTACGCTGAAGCTTTCTTT. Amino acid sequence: CASSHTGPRYAEAFF.

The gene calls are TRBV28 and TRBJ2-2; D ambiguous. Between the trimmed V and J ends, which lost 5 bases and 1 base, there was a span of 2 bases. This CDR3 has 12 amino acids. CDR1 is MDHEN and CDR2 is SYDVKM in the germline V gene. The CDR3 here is CASSENTGELFF. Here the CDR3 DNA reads TGTGCCAGCAGTGAGAACACCGGGGAGCTGTTTTTT.

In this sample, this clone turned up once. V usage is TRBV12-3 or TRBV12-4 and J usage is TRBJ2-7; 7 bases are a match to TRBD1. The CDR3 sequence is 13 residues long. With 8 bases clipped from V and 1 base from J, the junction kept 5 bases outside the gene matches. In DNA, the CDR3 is TGTGCCAGCTGTAAGGGACAGTCCTACGAGCAGTACTTC. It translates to CASCKGQSYEQYF.

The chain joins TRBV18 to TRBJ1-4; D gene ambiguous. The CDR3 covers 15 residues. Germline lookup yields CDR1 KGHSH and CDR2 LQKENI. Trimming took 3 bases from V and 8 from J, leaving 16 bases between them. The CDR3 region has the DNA TGTGCCAGCTCACCCGAGGTACTAGGTGGCGAAAAACTGTTTTTT. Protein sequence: CASSPEVLGGEKLFF.

CDR3 region: CASSPYTAISGNTIYF. CDR3 in DNA: TGTGCCAGCTCACCATACACGGCTATCTCTGGAAACACCATATATTTT. V and J are TRBV18 and TRBJ1-3; D unclear. Germline CDR1 KGHSH, CDR2 LQKENI. The CDR3 covers 16 residues. With 2 bases removed from V and 0 bases from J, the gap between germline ends came to 11 bases.

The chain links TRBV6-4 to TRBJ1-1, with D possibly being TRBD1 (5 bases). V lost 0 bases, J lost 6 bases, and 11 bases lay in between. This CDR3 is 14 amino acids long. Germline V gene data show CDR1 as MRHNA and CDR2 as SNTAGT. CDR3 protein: CASSDSQGRAEAFF. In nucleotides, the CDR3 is TGTGCCAGCAGTGACTCCCAGGGTCGGGCTGAAGCTTTCTTT.

The CDR3 loop reads CASSEARGDYNSPLHF. CDR3 in DNA: TGTGCCAGCAGTGAAGCGCGTGGGGACTATAATTCACCCCTCCACTTT. V usage is TRBV6-1 and J usage is TRBJ1-6; D is ambiguous. The germline V gene has CDR1 MNHNS and CDR2 SASEGT. The V end lost 0 bases, the J end lost 3 bases, and 9 bases lay between the germline ends. This CDR3 has 16 amino acids.

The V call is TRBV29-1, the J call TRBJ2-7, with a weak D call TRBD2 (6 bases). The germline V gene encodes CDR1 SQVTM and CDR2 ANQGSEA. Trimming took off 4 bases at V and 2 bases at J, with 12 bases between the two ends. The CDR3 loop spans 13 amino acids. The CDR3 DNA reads TGCAGCGTTGCGTGGGGGGATGCCTACGAGCAGTACTTC. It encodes CSVAWGDAYEQYF.

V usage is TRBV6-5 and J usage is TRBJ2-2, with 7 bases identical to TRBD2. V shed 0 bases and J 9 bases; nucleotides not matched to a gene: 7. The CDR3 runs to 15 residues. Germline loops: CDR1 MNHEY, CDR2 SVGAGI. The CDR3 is CASSYSAAGYRELFF. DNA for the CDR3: TGTGCCAGCAGTTACTCGGCAGCGGGGTACCGGGAGCTGTTTTTT.